This T cell receptor (beta chain) was documented in a study of shared clonotypes between healthy human individuals. The study, taken as a whole, reports: A generally larger estimated richness was seen in naive subsets than in memory subsets.

A remark on this clone: The antigen remains undetermined.

CD45RO negativity and positive selection for CCR7 defined naive CD8 cells, a population that excluded terminally differentiated effector memory CD45RA+ cells. Profiled with immunoSEQ multiplex PCR; TCRdb holds only in-frame clones, not every one. In the table there are hundreds of thousands of clones, approximately 92% of which are singletons. What was sequenced was naive CD8+ T cells sorted from blood. The origin of this receptor is a man aged 25-40 years in good health.

The CDR3 region is CASSQDWGQGREAFF. The CDR3 region has the DNA TGCGCCAGCAGCCAAGATTGGGGACAGGGTAGGGAAGCTTTCTTT. The chain uses TRBV4-3 and TRBJ1-1, with TRBD1 identical over 9 bases. Germline lookup yields CDR1 LGHNA and CDR2 YSLEER. CDR3 length: 15 residues. V lost 0 bases and J lost 8; bases outside the gene matches: 7.